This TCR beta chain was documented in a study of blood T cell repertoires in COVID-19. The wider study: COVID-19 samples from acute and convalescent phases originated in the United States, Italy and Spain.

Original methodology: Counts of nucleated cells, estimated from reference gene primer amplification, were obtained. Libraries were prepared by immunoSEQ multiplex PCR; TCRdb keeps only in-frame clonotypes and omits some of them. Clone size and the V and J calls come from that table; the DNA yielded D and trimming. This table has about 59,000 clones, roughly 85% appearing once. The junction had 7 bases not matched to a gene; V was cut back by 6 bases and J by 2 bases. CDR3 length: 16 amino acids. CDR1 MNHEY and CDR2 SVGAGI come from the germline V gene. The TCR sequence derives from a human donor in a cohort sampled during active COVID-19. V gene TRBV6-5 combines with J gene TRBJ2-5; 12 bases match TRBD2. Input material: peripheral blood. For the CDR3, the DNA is TGTGCCAGCAGCTACCCCACTAGCGGGGGGCAAGAGACCCAGTACTTC. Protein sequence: CASSYPTSGGQETQYF.